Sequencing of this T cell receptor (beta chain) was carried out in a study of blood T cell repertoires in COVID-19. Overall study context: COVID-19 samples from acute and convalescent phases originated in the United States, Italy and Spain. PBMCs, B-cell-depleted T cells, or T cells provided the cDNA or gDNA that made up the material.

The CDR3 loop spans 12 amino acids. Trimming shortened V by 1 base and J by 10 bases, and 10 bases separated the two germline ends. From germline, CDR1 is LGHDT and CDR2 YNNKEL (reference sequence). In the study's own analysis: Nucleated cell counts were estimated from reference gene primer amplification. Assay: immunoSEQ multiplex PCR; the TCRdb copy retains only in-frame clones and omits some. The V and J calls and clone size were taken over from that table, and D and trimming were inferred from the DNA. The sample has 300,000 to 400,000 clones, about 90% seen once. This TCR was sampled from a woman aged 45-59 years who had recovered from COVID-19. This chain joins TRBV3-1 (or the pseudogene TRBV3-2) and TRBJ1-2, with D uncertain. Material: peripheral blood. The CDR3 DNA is TGTGCCAGCAGCCAAGGCTCCCACTACTACACCTTC. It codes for CASSQGSHYYTF.